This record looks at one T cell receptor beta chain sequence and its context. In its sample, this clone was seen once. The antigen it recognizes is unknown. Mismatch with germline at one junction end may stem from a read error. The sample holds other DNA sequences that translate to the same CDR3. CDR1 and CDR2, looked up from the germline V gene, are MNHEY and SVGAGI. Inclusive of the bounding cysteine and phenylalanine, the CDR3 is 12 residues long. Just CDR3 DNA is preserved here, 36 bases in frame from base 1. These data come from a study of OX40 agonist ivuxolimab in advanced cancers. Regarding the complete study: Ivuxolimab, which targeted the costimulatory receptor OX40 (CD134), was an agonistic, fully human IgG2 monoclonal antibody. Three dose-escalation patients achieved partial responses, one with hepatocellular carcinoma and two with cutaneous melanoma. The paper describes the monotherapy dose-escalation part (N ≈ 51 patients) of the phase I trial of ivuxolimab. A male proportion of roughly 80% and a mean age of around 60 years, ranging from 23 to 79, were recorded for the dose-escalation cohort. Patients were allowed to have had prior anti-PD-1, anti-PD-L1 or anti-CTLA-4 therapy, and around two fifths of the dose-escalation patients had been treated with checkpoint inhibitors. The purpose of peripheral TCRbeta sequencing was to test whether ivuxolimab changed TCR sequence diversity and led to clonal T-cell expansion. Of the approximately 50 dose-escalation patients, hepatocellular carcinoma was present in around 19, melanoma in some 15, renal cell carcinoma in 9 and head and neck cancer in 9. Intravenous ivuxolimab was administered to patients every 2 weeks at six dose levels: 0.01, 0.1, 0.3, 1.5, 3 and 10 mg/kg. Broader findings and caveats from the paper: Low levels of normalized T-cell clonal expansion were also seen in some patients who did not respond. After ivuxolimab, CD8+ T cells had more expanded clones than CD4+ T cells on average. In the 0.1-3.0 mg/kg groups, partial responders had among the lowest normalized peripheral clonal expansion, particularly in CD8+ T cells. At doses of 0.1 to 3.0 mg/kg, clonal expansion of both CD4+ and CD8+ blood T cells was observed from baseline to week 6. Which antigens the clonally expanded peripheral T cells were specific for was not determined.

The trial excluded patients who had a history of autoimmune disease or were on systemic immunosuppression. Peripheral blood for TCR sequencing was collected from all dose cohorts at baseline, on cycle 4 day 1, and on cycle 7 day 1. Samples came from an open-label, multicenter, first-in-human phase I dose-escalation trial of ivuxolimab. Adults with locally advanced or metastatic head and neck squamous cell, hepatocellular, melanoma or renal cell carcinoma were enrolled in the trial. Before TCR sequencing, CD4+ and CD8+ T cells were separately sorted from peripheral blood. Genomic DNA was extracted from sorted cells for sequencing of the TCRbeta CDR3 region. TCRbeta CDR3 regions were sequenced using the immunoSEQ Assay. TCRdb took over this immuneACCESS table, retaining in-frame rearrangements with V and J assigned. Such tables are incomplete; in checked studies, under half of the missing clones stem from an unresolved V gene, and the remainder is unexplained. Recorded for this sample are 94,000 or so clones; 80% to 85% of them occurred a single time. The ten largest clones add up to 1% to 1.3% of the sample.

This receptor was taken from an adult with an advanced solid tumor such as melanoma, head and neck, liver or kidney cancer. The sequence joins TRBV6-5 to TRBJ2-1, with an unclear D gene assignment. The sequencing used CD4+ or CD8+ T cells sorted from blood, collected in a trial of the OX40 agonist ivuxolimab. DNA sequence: TGTGCCAGCATCGGTTCCTACAATGAGCAATTCTTC. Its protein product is CASIGSYNEQFF.